Listed below are T cell receptor beta chains from one sample, sequenced in a study of T cells in Graves' hyperthyroidism and ophthalmopathy. TCRdb called the multiplex PCR reads again in MiXCR, with one record for every CDR3 protein. The sample includes roughly 420,000 distinct CDR3 sequences, around 14% of them seen just once. Sequencing input: blood. The receptors were sampled from a woman younger than 30 with Graves' hyperthyroidism. Both conserved end residues are part of each CDR3. D genes are given only for firm matches. Some rows mark clone size as missing; the rest say once, few, many or name a class of expanded clone.

D: -; V: TRBV24-1; J: TRBJ2-1; size: few; CDR3: CATSDDRDGNEQFF; DNA: TGTGCCACCAGTGACGACCGGGACGGGAATGAGCAGTTCTTC
D: TRBD1; V: TRBV28; J: TRBJ1-4; size: many; CDR3: CASSQQGGPEKLFF; DNA: TGTGCCAGCAGCCAACAGGGGGGGCCTGAAAAACTGTTTTTT
D: -; V: TRBV9; J: TRBJ1-2; size: few; CDR3: CASTNIRGAYGYTF; DNA: TGTGCCAGCACCAACATCCGGGGCGCGTATGGCTACACCTTC
D: TRBD2; V: TRBV5-1; J: TRBJ2-1; size: many; CDR3: CASSPIGLAGGLPYNEQFF; DNA: TGCGCCAGCAGCCCAATCGGGCTAGCGGGAGGACTACCCTACAATGAGCAGTTCTTC
D: -; V: TRBV7-2; J: TRBJ2-5; size: -; CDR3: CASSLGSLYQETQYF; DNA: TGTGCCAGCAGCTTAGGCAGTCTGTACCAAGAGACCCAGTACTTC
D: TRBD1; V: TRBV7-2; J: TRBJ2-7; size: few; CDR3: CASSLPGQEGEQYF; DNA: TGTGCCAGCAGCTTACCGGGACAGGAAGGCGAGCAGTACTTC
D: -; V: TRBV7-2; J: TRBJ1-2; size: -; CDR3: CASSLSENYGYTF; DNA: TGTGCCAGCAGCTTATCGGAGAACTATGGCTACACCTTC
D: TRBD2; V: TRBV7-3; J: TRBJ2-1; size: many; CDR3: CASSLRSSGYNEQFF; DNA: TGTGCCAGCAGCTTGAGGTCTAGCGGTTACAATGAGCAGTTCTTC
D: TRBD2; V: TRBV20-1; J: TRBJ2-2; size: -; CDR3: CSARGLAGGWTGELFF; DNA: TGCAGTGCTAGAGGGCTAGCGGGAGGTTGGACCGGGGAGCTGTTTTTT
D: -; V: TRBV18; J: TRBJ2-1; size: many; CDR3: CASSPRRTASSYNEQFF; DNA: TGTGCCAGCTCACCCCGAAGGACAGCGAGCTCCTACAATGAGCAGTTCTTC
D: -; V: TRBV28; J: TRBJ1-2; size: once; CDR3: CASQLSAPNYGYTF; DNA: TGTGCCAGCCAGCTTTCGGCTCCTAACTATGGCTACACCTTC
D: TRBD2; V: TRBV7-2; J: TRBJ2-7; size: few; CDR3: CASSRPTSAVTYEQYF; DNA: TGTGCCAGCAGCCGCCCAACTAGCGCCGTTACCTACGAGCAGTACTTC
D: -; V: TRBV12-3/TRBV12-4; J: TRBJ1-2; size: -; CDR3: CASSLAGGEGGYTF; DNA: TGTGCCAGCAGTTTAGCAGGAGGGGAGGGTGGCTACACCTTC
D: -; V: TRBV20-1; J: TRBJ2-1; size: few; CDR3: CSASGQLYYNEQFF; DNA: TGCAGTGCTAGCGGGCAACTATACTACAATGAGCAGTTCTTC